The 17 T cell receptor beta chains below come from one sample, sequenced in a study of technical replicates of blood from a few donors. The assay was immunoSEQ multiplex PCR, and TCRdb's table has in-frame clones only and misses some. The data hold 60,000 to 90,000 clones, with approximately 97% observed a single time. Sequencing was done on a sample of T cells isolated from PBMCs. These TCRs come from a human donor in good health.

This rearrangement joins TRBV6-5 to TRBJ1-1; unclear D gene. V was trimmed by 5 bases and J by 3 bases, leaving 13 bases between them. This CDR3 comprises 14 residues. Per the germline V gene, CDR1 is MNHEY and CDR2 is SVGAGI. This chain's CDR3 is CASSPQVVDTEAFF. In nucleotides, the CDR3 is TGTGCCAGCAGTCCCCAGGTAGTGGACACTGAAGCTTTCTTT.

The genes are TRBV30 and TRBJ2-5; D might be TRBD1 (5 bases). Trimming cost V 3 bases and J 5 bases, with 7 bases left between them. The CDR3 is made up of 11 amino acids. The germline CDR1 and CDR2 sequences are GTSNPN and SVGIG (reference sequence). CDR3 sequence reads: CAWRNRETQYF. The CDR3 DNA reads TGTGCCTGGAGGAACAGGGAGACCCAGTACTTC. Based on the CDR3 plus reference TRBV30 and TRBJ2-5, the full variable domain is SQTIHQWPATLVQPVGSPLSLECTVEGTSNPNLYWYRQAAGRGLQLLFYSVGIGQISSEVPQNLSASRPQDRQFILSSKKLLLSDSGFYLCAWRNRETQYFGPGTRLLVL.

The J gene is TRBJ1-4, the V gene TRBV7-9; D possibly corresponds to TRBD1 (5 bases). V was shortened by 4 bases and J by 5 bases, with 20 bases between the two germline ends. The CDR3 is 17 residues long. Germline loops: CDR1 SEHNR, CDR2 FQNEAQ (reference sequence). The CDR3 protein is CASSSLPAGMRNEKLFF. The CDR3 DNA reads as TGTGCCAGCAGCTCACTTCCGGCAGGGATGCGGAATGAAAAACTGTTTTTT.

This chain links TRBV5-5 with TRBJ2-5; 12 positions agree with TRBD2. This CDR3 region has 19 residues. From germline, CDR1 is SGHKS and CDR2 YYEKEE (reference sequence). V trimming: 0 bases; J trimming: 3 bases; junction bases outside the gene matches: 12. CDR3 residues: CASSLEGARGLAGKETQYF. CDR3 in DNA: TGTGCCAGCAGCTTGGAGGGGGCAAGGGGACTAGCGGGTAAAGAGACCCAGTACTTC.

This sequence joins TRBV4-1 and TRBJ2-7; perhaps TRBD2 as D (6 bases). The germline V gene has CDR1 MGHRA and CDR2 YSYEKL. This CDR3 is built from 13 residues. V was cut by 2 bases and J by 3 bases, with 8 bases left in between. The CDR3 DNA sequence: TGCGCCAGCAGCCAATCCGGGGGCTACGAGCAGTACTTC. Its protein is CASSQSGGYEQYF.

The chain employs TRBV15 and TRBJ2-5; D is unresolved. CDR3 length equals 13 residues. The V gene's germline CDR1 is LNHNV and CDR2 YYDKDF (reference sequence). V was trimmed by 5 bases and J by 5 bases, leaving 12 bases between them. As DNA, the CDR3 is TGTGCCACCAGCCCACGAGTATGGGAGACCCAGTACTTC. Translating it yields CATSPRVWETQYF. The complete variable domain, with remaining parts taken from reference TRBV15 and TRBJ2-5, reads DAMVIQNPRYQVTQFGKPVTLSCSQTLNHNVMYWYQQKSSQAPKLLFHYYDKDFNNEADTPDNFQSRRPNTSFCFLDIRSPGLGDTAMYLCATSPRVWETQYFGPGTRLLVL.

This chain connects TRBV4-1 to TRBJ1-1; 9 bases line up with TRBD1. Trimming removed 5 bases from V and 7 bases from J; junction bases left unmatched: 8. Germline assignment: CDR1 MGHRA and CDR2 YSYEKL. There are 14 residues in the CDR3. The CDR3 nucleotides read TGCGCCAGCAGCTCAACAGGGGGCGCATTTGAAGCTTTCTTT. Translation gives CASSSTGGAFEAFF.

The chain combines TRBV19 with TRBJ1-5; the match to TRBD1 covers 12 bases. The CDR3 covers 17 residues. Trimming at V came to 7 bases and at J to 4 bases, leaving 11 bases not matched to a gene. Germline V CDR1 and CDR2: LNHDA, SQIVND (reference sequence). The DNA for the CDR3 is TGTGCCAGTAAGGTCTCGGGGACAGGGGGCTGGAATCAGCCCCAGCATTTT. It is translated as CASKVSGTGGWNQPQHF.

The chain uses TRBV7-2 and TRBJ1-6; a possible D gene is TRBD1 (6 bases). The ends were cut back, 5 bases at V and 9 bases at J, with 17 bases in the middle. The CDR3 covers 15 residues. The V gene's germline CDR1 is SGHTA and CDR2 FQGNSA. The CDR3 DNA sequence: TGTGCCAGCAGCCCAATAGGGGGTGGTAGTTCACCCCTCCACTTT. Encoded protein: CASSPIGGGSSPLHF.

The rearrangement uses TRBV29-1 and TRBJ2-7, with TRBD1 matching over 9 bases. V lost 6 bases and J lost 3; bases outside the gene matches: 9. CDR3 length equals 14 residues. The germline V gene has CDR1 SQVTM and CDR2 ANQGSEA. CDR3 DNA: TGCAGCGTCGCATACAGGGGGCGCGTCTACGAGCAGTACTTC. Protein: CSVAYRGRVYEQYF.

The chain couples TRBV5-8 to TRBJ2-7; the D gene is possibly TRBD1 (6 bases). Germline V gene sequence: CDR1 SGHTS, CDR2 YDEGEE. Trimming shortened V by 3 bases and J by 0 bases, and 10 bases separated the two germline ends. There are 14 residues in the CDR3. CDR3 amino acids: CASSSQGSSYEQYF. The CDR3 DNA reads TGTGCCAGCAGCTCACAGGGATCCTCCTACGAGCAGTACTTC.

V usage is TRBV28 and J usage is TRBJ1-3; D uncertain. The germline CDR1 and CDR2 sequences are MDHEN and SYDVKM. V was clipped by 6 bases and J by 0 bases, with 15 bases between them. The CDR3 sequence is 16 residues long. CDR3 protein: CASRPPDWVSGNTIYF. The CDR3 nucleotides read TGTGCCAGCAGGCCCCCCGACTGGGTCTCTGGAAACACCATATATTTT.

The rearrangement joins TRBV11-2 to TRBJ2-1; TRBD2 is a possible D gene (5 bases). Per germline, CDR1 SGHAT and CDR2 FQNNGV. V was trimmed by 5 bases and J by 7 bases, leaving 12 bases between them. This CDR3 is built from 13 residues. Here the CDR3 DNA reads TGTGCCAGCAGCCTCACCCCGGGAAATGAGCAGTTCTTC. It yields the protein CASSLTPGNEQFF.

The rearrangement joins TRBV7-2 to TRBJ2-2, with 8 bases fitting TRBD2. The trim removed 4 bases at V and 4 bases at J, leaving 8 bases unmatched. This CDR3 is 16 amino acids long. Germline CDR1 SGHTA, CDR2 FQGNSA. In DNA form, the CDR3 reads TGTGCCAGCAGCTCCTCCGGACTAGCAGTCACCGGGGAGCTGTTTTTT. Its translation is CASSSSGLAVTGELFF.

The CDR3 region has the DNA TGTGCCAGCAGCTTGGTGGAACAGGGGGCGCGTGGCTACACCTTC. Its protein is CASSLVEQGARGYTF. The rearrangement uses TRBV5-4 and TRBJ1-2; TRBD1 aligns across 9 bases. V shed 0 bases, J shed 7 bases, and the junction held 7 bases outside the gene matches. The CDR3 sequence is 15 residues long. Germline V gives CDR1 SGHNT, CDR2 YYREEE (reference sequence).

This chain connects TRBV10-3 to TRBJ1-4; 10 nucleotides align to TRBD1. CDR3 length equals 16 residues. Trimming cost V 0 bases and J 8 bases; bases outside gene matches: 6. The germline CDR1 and CDR2 sequences are ENHRY and SYGVKD. The CDR3 reads CAISESTTGGSEKLFF. CDR3 coding DNA: TGTGCCATCAGTGAGTCAACGACAGGGGGCTCCGAAAAACTGTTTTTT.

The CDR3 region has the DNA TGTGCCAGCCACCCTCGACAATCTGGAAACACCATATATTTT. The encoded protein is CASHPRQSGNTIYF. The chain links TRBV5-4 to TRBJ1-3; D ambiguous. From germline, CDR1 is SGHNT and CDR2 YYREEE (reference sequence). The CDR3 runs 14 residues. Deletions cut 7 bases from V and 1 base from J, with 12 bases between.